This TCR beta chain was recorded in a study of T cell responses to AZD1222 COVID-19 vaccine. Profiled with immunoSEQ multiplex PCR; TCRdb holds only in-frame clones, not every one. The repertoire includes tens of thousands of clones, around 80% of them detected once, and around 3.6% sits in the top ten. Sequencing used peripheral blood, obtained on day 0 of AZD1222 vaccination. This receptor was obtained from an adult in good health.

In DNA, the CDR3 is TGTGCCAGCAACCAAGGTGGCAGCAAGAACACTGAAGCTTTCTTT. Amino acids: CASNQGGSKNTEAFF. The rearrangement joins TRBV7-9 to TRBJ1-1; D unclear. V was shortened by 7 bases and J by 1 base, with 16 bases between the two germline ends. CDR1 SEHNR and CDR2 FQNEAQ come from the germline V gene (reference sequence). CDR3 length equals 15 residues.